Presented here are 15 T cell receptor beta chains from one specimen sequenced in a study of blood T cell repertoires in COVID-19. The method was immunoSEQ multiplex PCR; TCRdb's version includes in-frame clones alone and lacks a portion of them. The sample carries about 160,000 clones, roughly 87% recorded once. The specimen sequenced was peripheral blood. The receptors shown here come from a woman aged 55-70 years with active or convalescent COVID-19.

The chain combines TRBV4-1 with TRBJ1-2; D possibly corresponds to TRBD1 (5 bases). The CDR3 runs 14 residues. Germline V gives CDR1 MGHRA, CDR2 YSYEKL. The germline V and J ends were trimmed by 1 base and 8 bases, with 14 bases remaining between them. CDR3 DNA: TGCGCCAGCAGCCAAGGCGGGACCAGGGCCGGCTACACCTTC. The encoded protein is CASSQGGTRAGYTF.

This clone occurred once. The chain combines TRBV15 with TRBJ1-4; D ambiguous. The CDR3 loop spans 17 amino acids. Germline CDR1 reads LNHNV; CDR2 reads YYDKDF (reference sequence). Trimming removed 2 bases from V and 0 bases from J, with 13 bases in between. CDR3 sequence: CATSRPRGSATNEKLFF. The CDR3 nucleotides read TGTGCCACCAGCAGACCCCGCGGTTCCGCAACTAATGAAAAACTGTTTTTT.

The CDR3 nucleotides read TGTGCCAGCAGCCCTAGCGGGGACCCCCACGAGCAGTACTTC. It codes for CASSPSGDPHEQYF. V is TRBV9 and J is TRBJ2-7; 9 bases match TRBD2. This CDR3 is 14 amino acids long. Germline lookup yields CDR1 SGDLS and CDR2 YYNGEE. V shed 4 bases and J 5 bases; nucleotides not matched to a gene: 7.

The V and J genes are TRBV14 and TRBJ1-1, with D perhaps matching TRBD1 (5 bases). V was shortened by 2 bases and J by 1 base, with 5 bases between the two germline ends. CDR3 length: 13 amino acids. The germline V gene encodes CDR1 SGHDN and CDR2 FVKESK. The chain's CDR3 is CASSQQGNTEAFF. The CDR3, as DNA: TGTGCCAGCAGCCAACAGGGGAACACTGAAGCTTTCTTT.

V gene TRBV27 combines with J gene TRBJ2-7; 9 positions match TRBD1. Germline V lookup: CDR1 MNHEY, CDR2 SMNVEV (reference sequence). V was pared by 4 bases and J by 5 bases, with 9 bases of the junction left unmatched. The CDR3 contains 15 residues. CDR3 protein: CASSSPGTGYHEQYF. CDR3 DNA sequence: TGTGCCAGCAGTTCCCCCGGGACAGGGTACCACGAGCAGTACTTC.

This clone was counted once. The V gene is TRBV19, the J gene TRBJ2-6; 10 nucleotides line up with TRBD1. The CDR3 is made up of 17 amino acids. V lost 6 bases to trimming and J lost 3 bases; unmatched junction nucleotides: 8. Germline V gene sequence: CDR1 LNHDA, CDR2 SQIVND (reference sequence). This chain's CDR3 is CASSQDRGLGGANVLTF. The CDR3 coding sequence is TGTGCCAGTAGCCAAGACAGGGGGCTTGGTGGGGCCAACGTCCTGACTTTC. Full variable domain (rest looked up from reference TRBV19 and TRBJ2-6): DGGITQSPKYLFRKEGQNVTLSCEQNLNHDAMYWYRQDPGQGLRLIYYSQIVNDFQKGDIAEGYSVSREKKESFPLTVTSAQKNPTAFYLCASSQDRGLGGANVLTFGAGSRLTVL.

The chain has TRBV6-5 and TRBJ2-3; possible D gene TRBD2, 6 bases. V lost 4 bases and J 8 bases, leaving 22 bases between the germline ends. The CDR3 contains 16 residues. CDR1 is MNHEY, CDR2 SVGAGI, per germline. CDR3 bases: TGTGCCAGCAGTTCCACCACCTCGACTAGAATGGGTACGCAGTATTTT. Its translation: CASSSTTSTRMGTQYF.

The V call is TRBV4-3, the J call TRBJ2-2, with a possible D match to TRBD2 (6 bases). V was cut by 4 bases and J by 5 bases, with 14 bases left in between. Germline CDR1 is LGHNA and CDR2 is YSLEER. The CDR3 extends over 15 amino acids. The CDR3 sequence: CASSPAGRWTGELFF. The CDR3, as DNA: TGCGCCAGCAGCCCGGCGGGGCGCTGGACCGGGGAGCTGTTTTTT.

The chain combines TRBV7-2 with TRBJ1-5; TRBD1 might be the D (6 bases). The CDR3 sequence is 14 residues long. CDR1 SGHTA and CDR2 FQGNSA come from the germline V gene. V was cut by 5 bases and J by 3 bases, with 11 bases left in between. Here the CDR3 DNA reads TGTGCCAGCAGCGCGGACAGTGCCAATCAGCCCCAGCATTTT. It encodes CASSADSANQPQHF.

V usage is TRBV30 and J usage is TRBJ1-2; TRBD1 might be the D (6 bases). V lost 1 base, J lost 4 bases, and 10 bases lay in between. CDR1 is GTSNPN and CDR2 is SVGIG in the germline V gene (reference sequence). The CDR3 consists of 13 residues. The CDR3 is CAWSAGQIYGYTF. CDR3 sequence (DNA): TGTGCCTGGAGTGCTGGACAGATCTATGGCTACACCTTC.

CDR3 sequence: CASSYIIGGQGVVTQYF. CDR3 coding DNA: TGTGCCAGCAGTTATATCATCGGGGGGCAAGGGGTTGTGACCCAGTACTTC. This chain links TRBV6-2 or TRBV6-3 with TRBJ2-5; maybe TRBD2 (7 bases). V gave up 3 bases and J gave up 7 bases, with 24 bases separating them. Germline V gene lookup returns CDR1 MNHEY and CDR2 SVGEGT. This CDR3 contains 17 residues.

The chain joins TRBV19 to TRBJ1-5; a possible D gene is TRBD1 (5 bases). The CDR3 is 14 residues long. Germline CDR1 LNHDA, CDR2 SQIVND (reference sequence). V lost 0 bases and J 5 bases, leaving 8 bases between the germline ends. CDR3 loop: CASSIDGGDQPQHF. The CDR3 DNA sequence: TGTGCCAGTAGTATAGATGGAGGGGATCAGCCCCAGCATTTT.

The chain combines TRBV2 with TRBJ2-2, with TRBD1 identical over 11 bases. The CDR3 runs 15 residues. CDR1 SNHLY and CDR2 FYNNEI come from the germline V gene. Germline trimming cut 6 bases from V and 6 bases from J; bases unmatched to any gene: 6. The CDR3 spells CASSPDRGHSGELFF. CDR3 sequence (DNA): TGTGCCAGCAGCCCGGACAGGGGGCACTCCGGGGAGCTGTTTTTT.

The chain joins TRBV11-2 to TRBJ1-5, with a tentative D call TRBD1 (5 bases). CDR1 and CDR2 (germline): SGHAT, FQNNGV. The CDR3 contains 14 residues. The V end was cut by 0 bases, the J end by 7 bases, with 10 bases between. The DNA for the CDR3 is TGTGCCAGCAGCTTAGATGGGGGGTGGCAGCCCCAGCATTTT. Amino acids: CASSLDGGWQPQHF.

V usage is TRBV6-5 and J usage is TRBJ2-1; tentatively, D is TRBD1 (6 bases). This CDR3 has 12 residues. CDR1 is MNHEY and CDR2 is SVGAGI in the germline V gene. Trimming cost V 5 bases and J 10 bases, with 12 bases left between them. The CDR3 protein is CASSPPGAEQFF. The CDR3 DNA reads TGTGCCAGCAGTCCCCCAGGGGCCGAGCAGTTCTTC.